This T cell receptor (beta chain) appears in the sequencing data of a study of blood T cell repertoires in COVID-19. About the study: In each case, the material was cDNA or gDNA derived from T cells, B-cell-depleted T cells, or PBMCs.

Seattle-derived patients entered the study during active infection and were followed longitudinally. Assay: immunoSEQ multiplex PCR; the TCRdb copy retains only in-frame clones and omits some. The table shows 250,000 to 350,000 clones, with roughly 84% occurring only once. V was clipped by 1 base and J by 5 bases; unmatched bases: 9. Germline V gene lookup returns CDR1 LNHDA and CDR2 SQIVND (reference sequence). The CDR3 covers 16 residues. The genes are TRBV19 and TRBJ2-7, with TRBD2 matching over 9 bases. This receptor was obtained from a human donor with COVID-19, enrolled during active disease. The donor label of this sample is uncertain. Sequences were obtained from peripheral blood. The CDR3 spells CASSIGSSSGNHEQYF. CDR3 nucleotides: TGTGCCAGTAGTATAGGTTCATCTAGCGGGAACCACGAGCAGTACTTC.